The subject of this entry is one TCR beta chain. The antigen is undetermined. The CDR3 extends over 14 amino acids. Trimming took 4 bases from V and 2 from J, leaving 14 bases between them. Germline-derived CDR1 and CDR2 are SQVTM and ANQGSEA. This entry belongs to a study of CD8 T cells in Susac syndrome. Study-level points and caveats: As the study acknowledged, the number of individuals who were part of its TCR sequencing and HLA analysis was relatively small.

Random-hexamer reverse transcription was applied to roughly 0.5 to 1 ug RNA. One entry per CDR3 protein, called by TCRdb with MiXCR from the immunoSEQ multiplex PCR reads. The sample includes 300,000 to 350,000 distinct CDR3 sequences, roughly nine tenths of them seen just once. Negative isolation was used for CD8+ and CD4+ T cells, and FACS enrichment was applied to TEMRA cells. Specimen: CD4+ T cells from PBMCs. The chain combines TRBV29-1 with TRBJ1-1; D is unclear. The source is a human donor with multiple sclerosis. The CDR3 loop reads CSVASGRFNTEAFF. CDR3 bases: TGCAGCGTTGCTAGCGGCAGATTCAACACTGAAGCTTTCTTT.